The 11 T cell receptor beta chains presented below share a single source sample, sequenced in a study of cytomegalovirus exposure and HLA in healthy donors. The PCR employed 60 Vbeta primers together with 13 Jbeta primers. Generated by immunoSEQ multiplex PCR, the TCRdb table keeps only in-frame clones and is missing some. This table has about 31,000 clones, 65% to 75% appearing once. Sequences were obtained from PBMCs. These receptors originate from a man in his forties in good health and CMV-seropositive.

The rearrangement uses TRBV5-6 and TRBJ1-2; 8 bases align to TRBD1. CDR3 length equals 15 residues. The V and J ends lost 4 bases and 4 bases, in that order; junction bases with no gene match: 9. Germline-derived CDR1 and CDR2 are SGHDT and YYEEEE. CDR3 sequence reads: CASSRIDRGGYGYTF. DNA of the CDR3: TGTGCCAGCAGCCGTATTGACAGGGGAGGCTATGGCTACACCTTC.

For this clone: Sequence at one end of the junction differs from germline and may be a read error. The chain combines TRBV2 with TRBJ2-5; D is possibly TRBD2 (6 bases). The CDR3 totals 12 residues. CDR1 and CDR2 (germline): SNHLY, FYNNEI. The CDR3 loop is CASREDSGGQYF. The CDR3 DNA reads TGTGCCAGCAGGGAAGACTCCGGAGGGCAGTACTTC. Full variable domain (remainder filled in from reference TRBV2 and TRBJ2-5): EPEVTQTPSHQVTQMGQEVILRCVPISNHLYFYWYRQILGQKVEFLVSFYNNEISEKSEIFDDQFSVERPDGSNFTLKIRSTKLEDSAMYFCASREDSGGQYFGPGTRLLVL.

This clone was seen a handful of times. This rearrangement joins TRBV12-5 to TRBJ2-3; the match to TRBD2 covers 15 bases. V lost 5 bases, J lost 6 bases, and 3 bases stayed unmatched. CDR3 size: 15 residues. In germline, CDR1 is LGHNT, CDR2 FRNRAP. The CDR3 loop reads CASGIGTSGGDTQYF. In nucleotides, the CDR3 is TGTGCTAGTGGTATCGGGACTAGCGGGGGGGATACGCAGTATTTT.

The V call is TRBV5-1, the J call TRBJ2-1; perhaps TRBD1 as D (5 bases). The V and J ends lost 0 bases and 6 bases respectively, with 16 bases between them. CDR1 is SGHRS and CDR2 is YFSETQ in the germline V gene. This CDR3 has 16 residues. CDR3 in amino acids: CASSLGQGTLGNEQFF. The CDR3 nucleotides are TGCGCCAGCAGCTTGGGGCAGGGTACCCTAGGCAATGAGCAGTTCTTC.

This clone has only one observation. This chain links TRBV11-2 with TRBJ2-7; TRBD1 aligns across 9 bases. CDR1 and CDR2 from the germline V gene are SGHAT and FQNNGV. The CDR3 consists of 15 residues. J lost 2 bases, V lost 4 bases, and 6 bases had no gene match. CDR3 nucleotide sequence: TGTGCCAGCAGCTCAACCGGGACAGGGCCCTACGAGCAGTACTTC. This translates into CASSSTGTGPYEQYF. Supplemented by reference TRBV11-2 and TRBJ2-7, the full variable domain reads EAGVAQSPRYKIIEKRQSVAFWCNPISGHATLYWYQQILGQGPKLLIQFQNNGVVDDSQLPKDRFSAERLKGVDSTLKIQPAKLEDSAVYLCASSSTGTGPYEQYFGPGTRLTVT.

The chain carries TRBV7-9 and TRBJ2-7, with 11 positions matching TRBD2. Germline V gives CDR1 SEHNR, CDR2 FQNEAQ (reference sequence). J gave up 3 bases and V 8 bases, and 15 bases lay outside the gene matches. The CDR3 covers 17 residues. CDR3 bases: TGTGCCAGCGGCCAACTAGCGGGGGCCTTCCCGGTCTACGAGCAGTACTTC. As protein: CASGQLAGAFPVYEQYF. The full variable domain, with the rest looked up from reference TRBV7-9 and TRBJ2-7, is DTGVSQNPRHKITKRGQNVTFRCDPISEHNRLYWYRQTLGQGPEFLTYFQNEAQLEKSRLLSDRFSAERPKGSFSTLEIQRTEQGDSAMYLCASGQLAGAFPVYEQYFGPGTRLTVT.

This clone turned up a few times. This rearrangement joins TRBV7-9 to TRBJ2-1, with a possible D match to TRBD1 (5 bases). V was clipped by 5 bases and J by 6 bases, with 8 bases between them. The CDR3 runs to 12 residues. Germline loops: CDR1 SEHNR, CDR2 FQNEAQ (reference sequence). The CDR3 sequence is CASSRDSNEQFF. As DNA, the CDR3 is TGTGCCAGCAGCCGCGACAGCAATGAGCAGTTCTTC.

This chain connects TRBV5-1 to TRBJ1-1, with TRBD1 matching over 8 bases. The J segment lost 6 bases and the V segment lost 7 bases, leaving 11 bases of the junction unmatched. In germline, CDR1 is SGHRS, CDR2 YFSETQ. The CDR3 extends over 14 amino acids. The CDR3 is CASGSQGGMAEAFF. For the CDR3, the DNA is TGCGCCAGCGGCTCACAGGGGGGGATGGCTGAAGCTTTCTTT.

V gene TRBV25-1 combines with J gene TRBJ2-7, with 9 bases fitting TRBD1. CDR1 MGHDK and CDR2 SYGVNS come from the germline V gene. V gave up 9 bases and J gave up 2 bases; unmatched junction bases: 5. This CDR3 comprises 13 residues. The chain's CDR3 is CASYRDRAYEQYF. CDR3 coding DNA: TGTGCCAGTTACCGGGACAGGGCCTACGAGCAGTACTTC.

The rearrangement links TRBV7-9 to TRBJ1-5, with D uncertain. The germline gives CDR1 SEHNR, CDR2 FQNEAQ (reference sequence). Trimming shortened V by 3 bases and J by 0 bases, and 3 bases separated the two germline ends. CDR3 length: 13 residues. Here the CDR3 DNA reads TGTGCCAGCAGCTTCGGTAGCAATCAGCCCCAGCATTTT. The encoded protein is CASSFGSNQPQHF.

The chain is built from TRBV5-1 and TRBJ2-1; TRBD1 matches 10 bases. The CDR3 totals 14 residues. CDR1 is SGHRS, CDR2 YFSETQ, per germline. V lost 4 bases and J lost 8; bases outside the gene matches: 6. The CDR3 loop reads CASSPGQGGYEQFF. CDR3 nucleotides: TGCGCCAGCAGCCCTGGACAGGGGGGTTATGAGCAGTTCTTC.